Here is one T cell receptor beta chain with its context. The antigen is not known. Trimming shortened V by 3 bases and J by 0 bases, and 9 bases separated the two germline ends. This CDR3 spans 14 amino acids. The germline gives CDR1 SGHRS, CDR2 YFSETQ. Method: immunoSEQ multiplex PCR; TCRdb's copy keeps in-frame clones and lacks some. Of tens of thousands of clones in the sample, around nine tenths were seen once. This sample is part of a study of T cell responses to AZD1222 COVID-19 vaccine. Findings and caveats of the study: Only a handful of AZD1222 recipients, more than five in all, had baseline seropositivity.

This receptor was identified in an adult who received the AZD1222 COVID-19 vaccine. Sample: peripheral blood, taken 28 days after the second AZD1222 dose. The chain uses TRBV5-1 and TRBJ1-1, with D possibly being TRBD1 (5 bases). The CDR3 loop reads CASSSDSMNTEAFF. DNA of the CDR3: TGCGCCAGCAGCTCAGACAGTATGAACACTGAAGCTTTCTTT. The full variable domain, with the rest looked up from reference TRBV5-1 and TRBJ1-1, is KAGVTQTPRYLIKTRGQQVTLSCSPISGHRSVSWYQQTPGQGLQFLFEYFSETQRNKGNFPGRFSGRQFSNSRSEMNVSTLELGDSALYLCASSSDSMNTEAFFGQGTRLTVV.